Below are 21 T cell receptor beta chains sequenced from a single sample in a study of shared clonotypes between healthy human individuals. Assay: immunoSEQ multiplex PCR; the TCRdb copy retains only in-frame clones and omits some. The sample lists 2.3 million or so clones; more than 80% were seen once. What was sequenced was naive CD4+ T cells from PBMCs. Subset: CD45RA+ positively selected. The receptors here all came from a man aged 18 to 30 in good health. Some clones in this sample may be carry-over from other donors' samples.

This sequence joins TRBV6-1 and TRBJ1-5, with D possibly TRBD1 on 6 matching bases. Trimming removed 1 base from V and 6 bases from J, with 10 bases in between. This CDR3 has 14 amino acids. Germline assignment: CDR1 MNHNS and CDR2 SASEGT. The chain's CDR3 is CASSEGAGAQPQHF. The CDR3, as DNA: TGTGCCAGCAGTGAAGGGGCAGGGGCTCAGCCCCAGCATTTT.

The DNA for the CDR3 is TGTGCCAGCAGCGCTTTAACAGGGAGGGGCTATGGCTACACCTTC. Translated: CASSALTGRGYGYTF. The chain combines TRBV7-6 with TRBJ1-2, with D perhaps matching TRBD1 (6 bases). This CDR3 is 15 amino acids long. V was shortened by 5 bases and J by 4 bases, with 17 bases between the two germline ends. Germline V CDR1 and CDR2: SGHVS, FNYEAQ.

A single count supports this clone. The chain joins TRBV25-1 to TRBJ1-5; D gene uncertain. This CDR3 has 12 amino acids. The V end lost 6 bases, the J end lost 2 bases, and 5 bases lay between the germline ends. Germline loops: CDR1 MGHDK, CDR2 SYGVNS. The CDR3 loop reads CASREGNQPQHF. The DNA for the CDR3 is TGTGCCAGCAGAGAGGGCAATCAGCCCCAGCATTTT.

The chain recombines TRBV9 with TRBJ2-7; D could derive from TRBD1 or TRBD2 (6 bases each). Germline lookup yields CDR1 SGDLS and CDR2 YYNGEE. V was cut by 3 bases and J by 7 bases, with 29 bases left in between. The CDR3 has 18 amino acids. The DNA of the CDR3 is TGTGCCAGCAGCGAAGGGTGGGGGGCAACCCGGGCCAGCGGGGAGCAGTACTTC. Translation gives CASSEGWGATRASGEQYF.

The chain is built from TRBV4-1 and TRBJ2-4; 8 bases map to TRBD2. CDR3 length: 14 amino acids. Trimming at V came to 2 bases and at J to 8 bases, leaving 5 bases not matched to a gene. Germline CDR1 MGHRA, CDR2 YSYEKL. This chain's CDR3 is CASSQIAGIHIQYF. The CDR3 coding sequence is TGCGCCAGCAGCCAAATAGCGGGAATTCACATTCAGTACTTC.

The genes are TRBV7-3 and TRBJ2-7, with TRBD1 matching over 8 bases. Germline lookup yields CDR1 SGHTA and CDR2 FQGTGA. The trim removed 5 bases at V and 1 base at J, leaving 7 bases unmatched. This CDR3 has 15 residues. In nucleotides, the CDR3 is TGTGCCAGCAGCATTTCCGGGACAGGATCCTACGAGCAGTACTTC. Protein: CASSISGTGSYEQYF.

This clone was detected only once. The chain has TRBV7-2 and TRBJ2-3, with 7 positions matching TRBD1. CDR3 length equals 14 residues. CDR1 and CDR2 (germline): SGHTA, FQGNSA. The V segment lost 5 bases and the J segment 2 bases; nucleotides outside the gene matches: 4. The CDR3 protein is CASSRGGPTDTQYF. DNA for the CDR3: TGTGCCAGCAGCCGAGGGGGCCCCACAGATACGCAGTATTTT.

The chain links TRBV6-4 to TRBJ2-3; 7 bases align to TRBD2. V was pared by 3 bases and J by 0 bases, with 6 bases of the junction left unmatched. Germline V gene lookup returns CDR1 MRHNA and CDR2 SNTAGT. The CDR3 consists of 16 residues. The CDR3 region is CASSDRASGSTDTQYF. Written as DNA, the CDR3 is TGTGCCAGCAGTGATCGGGCTAGCGGAAGCACAGATACGCAGTATTTT.

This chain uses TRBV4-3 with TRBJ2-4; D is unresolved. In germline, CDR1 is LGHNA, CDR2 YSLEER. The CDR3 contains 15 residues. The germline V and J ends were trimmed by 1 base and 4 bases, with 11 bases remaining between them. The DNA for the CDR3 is TGCGCCAGCAGCCAAGTTAATACACGGAAAAACATTCAGTACTTC. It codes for CASSQVNTRKNIQYF.

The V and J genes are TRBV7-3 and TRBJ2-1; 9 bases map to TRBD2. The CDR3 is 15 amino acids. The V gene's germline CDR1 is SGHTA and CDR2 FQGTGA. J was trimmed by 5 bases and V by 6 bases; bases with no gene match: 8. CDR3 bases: TGTGCCAGCAGTCCTCTAGCGGGACGCAACAATGAGCAGTTCTTC. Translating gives CASSPLAGRNNEQFF.

The chain's CDR3 is CASRPGTINNEQFF. DNA of the CDR3: TGTGCCAGCAGACCCGGGACTATCAACAATGAGCAGTTCTTC. This chain joins TRBV5-4 and TRBJ2-1; 7 nucleotides match TRBD2. Germline V gene lookup returns CDR1 SGHNT and CDR2 YYREEE (reference sequence). This CDR3 is built from 14 residues. V shed 5 bases, J shed 5 bases, and the junction held 7 bases outside the gene matches.

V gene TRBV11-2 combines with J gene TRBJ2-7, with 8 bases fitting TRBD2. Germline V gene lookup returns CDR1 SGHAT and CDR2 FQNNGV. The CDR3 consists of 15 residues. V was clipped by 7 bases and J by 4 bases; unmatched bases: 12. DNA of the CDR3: TGTGCCAGCATCCTCACGAGCGGGAGTCAATACGAGCAGTACTTC. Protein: CASILTSGSQYEQYF.

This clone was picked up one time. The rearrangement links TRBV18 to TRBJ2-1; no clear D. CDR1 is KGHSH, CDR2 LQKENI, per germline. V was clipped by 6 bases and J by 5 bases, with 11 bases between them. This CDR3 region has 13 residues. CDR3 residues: CASSGSLDNEQFF. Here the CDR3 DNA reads TGTGCCAGCTCGGGAAGTCTGGACAATGAGCAGTTCTTC.

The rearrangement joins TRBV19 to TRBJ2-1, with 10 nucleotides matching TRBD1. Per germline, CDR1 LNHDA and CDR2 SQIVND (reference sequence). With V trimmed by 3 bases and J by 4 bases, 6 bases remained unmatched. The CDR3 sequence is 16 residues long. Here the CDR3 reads CASSILLGQGYNEQFF. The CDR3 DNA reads TGTGCCAGTAGTATCCTTTTGGGACAGGGGTACAATGAGCAGTTCTTC.

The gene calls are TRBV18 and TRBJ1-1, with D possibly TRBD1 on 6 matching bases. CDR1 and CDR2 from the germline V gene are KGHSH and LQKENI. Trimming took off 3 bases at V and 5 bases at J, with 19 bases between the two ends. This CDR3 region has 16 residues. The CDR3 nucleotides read TGTGCCAGCTCACCCAATTTTGCGGGGGCGCGGACTGAAGCTTTCTTT. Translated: CASSPNFAGARTEAFF.

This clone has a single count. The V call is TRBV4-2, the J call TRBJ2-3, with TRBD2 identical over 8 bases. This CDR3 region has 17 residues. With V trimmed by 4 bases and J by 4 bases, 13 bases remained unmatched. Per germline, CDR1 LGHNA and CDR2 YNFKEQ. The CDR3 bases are TGTGCCAGCAGCCCAAAGATTAGCGGGGCCGTCTCAGATACGCAGTATTTT. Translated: CASSPKISGAVSDTQYF.

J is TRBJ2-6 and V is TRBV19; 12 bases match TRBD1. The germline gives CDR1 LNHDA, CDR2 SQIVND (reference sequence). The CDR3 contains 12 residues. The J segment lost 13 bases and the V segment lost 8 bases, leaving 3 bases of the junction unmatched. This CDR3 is CASGTGGYVLTF. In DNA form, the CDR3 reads TGTGCCAGTGGGACAGGGGGCTATGTCCTGACTTTC.

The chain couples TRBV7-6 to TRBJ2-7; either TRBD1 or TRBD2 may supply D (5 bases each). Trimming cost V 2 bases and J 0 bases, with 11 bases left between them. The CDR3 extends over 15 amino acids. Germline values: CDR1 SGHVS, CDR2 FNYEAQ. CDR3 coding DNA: TGTGCCAGCAGCTTATCACCTGGGGGCTCCTACGAGCAGTACTTC. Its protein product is CASSLSPGGSYEQYF.

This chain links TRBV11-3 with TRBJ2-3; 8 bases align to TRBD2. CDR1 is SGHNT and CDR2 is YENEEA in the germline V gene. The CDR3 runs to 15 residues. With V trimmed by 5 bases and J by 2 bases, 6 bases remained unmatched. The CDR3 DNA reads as TGTGCCAGCAGCAATCGTAGCGGGAACACAGATACGCAGTATTTT. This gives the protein CASSNRSGNTDTQYF.

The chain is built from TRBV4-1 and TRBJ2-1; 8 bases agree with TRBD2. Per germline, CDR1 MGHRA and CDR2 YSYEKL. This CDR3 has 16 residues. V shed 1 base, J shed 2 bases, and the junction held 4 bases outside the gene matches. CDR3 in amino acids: CASSQGGLVAYNEQFF. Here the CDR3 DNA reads TGCGCCAGCAGCCAAGGGGGACTAGTGGCCTACAATGAGCAGTTCTTC.

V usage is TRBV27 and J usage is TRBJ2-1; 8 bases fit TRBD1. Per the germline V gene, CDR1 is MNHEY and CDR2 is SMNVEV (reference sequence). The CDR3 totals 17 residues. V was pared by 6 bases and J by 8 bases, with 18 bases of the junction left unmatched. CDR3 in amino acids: CASSPSLLRQGIHEQFF. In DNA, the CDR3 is TGTGCCAGCAGCCCATCCCTTCTCAGACAGGGGATCCATGAGCAGTTCTTC.